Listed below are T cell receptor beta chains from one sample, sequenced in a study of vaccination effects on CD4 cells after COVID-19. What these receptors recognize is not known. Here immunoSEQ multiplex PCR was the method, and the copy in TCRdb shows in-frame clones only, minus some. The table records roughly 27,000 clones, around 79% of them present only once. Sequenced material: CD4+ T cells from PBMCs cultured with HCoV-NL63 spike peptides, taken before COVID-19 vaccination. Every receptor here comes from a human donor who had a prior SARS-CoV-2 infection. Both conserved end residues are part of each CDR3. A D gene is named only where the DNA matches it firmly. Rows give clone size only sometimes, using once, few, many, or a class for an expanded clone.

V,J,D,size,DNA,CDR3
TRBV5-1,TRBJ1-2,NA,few,TGCGCCAGCAGCCCCGATTTCGCCTATGGCTACACCTTC,CASSPDFAYGYTF
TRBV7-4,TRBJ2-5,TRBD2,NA,TGTGCCAGCAGCTCCATAACCGGGACTAGCGGGTACCTCGAGGGGATCCAAGAGACCCAGTACTTC,CASSSITGTSGYLEGIQETQYF
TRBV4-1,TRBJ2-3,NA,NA,TGCGCCAGCAGCCAAGGGCCGACAGGCCGTAGCACAGATACGCAGTATTTT,CASSQGPTGRSTDTQYF
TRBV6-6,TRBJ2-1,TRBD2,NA,TGTGCCAGCAGTTACCAGGCTAGCGGGGGCAATGAGCAGTTCTTC,CASSYQASGGNEQFF
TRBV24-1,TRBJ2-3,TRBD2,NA,TGTGCCACCGGGGGGGGACTAGCGGATGGCGGTACGCAGTATTTT,CATGGGLADGGTQYF
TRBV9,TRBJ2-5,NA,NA,TGTGCCAGCAGCGTAGGAGGGCGGTGGGAGACCCAGTACTTC,CASSVGGRWETQYF
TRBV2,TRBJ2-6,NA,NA,TGTGCCAGCAGCCGTGGGGTTCATGGGGCCAACGTCCTGACTTTC,CASSRGVHGANVLTF
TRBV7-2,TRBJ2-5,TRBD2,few,TGTGCCAGCAGTCCCCCCGGGGCGGGAGGGCATAAGACCCAGTACTTC,CASSPPGAGGHKTQYF
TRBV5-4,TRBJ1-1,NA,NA,TGTGCCAGCAGCCGTACCGCCGTGAACACTGAAGCTTTCTTT,CASSRTAVNTEAFF
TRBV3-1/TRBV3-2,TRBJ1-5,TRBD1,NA,TGTGCCAGCAGCCAAGCAGGGGGTGGCAATCAGCCCCAGCATTTT,CASSQAGGGNQPQHF
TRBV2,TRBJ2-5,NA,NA,TGTGCCAGCAGTGCCCGGCGTGGGCGGCAAGAGACCCAGTACTTC,CASSARRGRQETQYF
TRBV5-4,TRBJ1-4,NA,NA,TGTGCCAGCAGCTTGGGGGGGCAACAGGATGAAAAACTGTTTTTT,CASSLGGQQDEKLFF
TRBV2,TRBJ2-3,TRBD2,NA,TGTGCCAGCAGTGGGACTAGCGGGGCCCGCACAGATACGCAGTATTTT,CASSGTSGARTDTQYF
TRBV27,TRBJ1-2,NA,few,TGTGCCAGCAGTTTATCGGGGATCGGCGTCGAATATGGCTACACCTTC,CASSLSGIGVEYGYTF
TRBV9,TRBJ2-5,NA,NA,TGTGCCAGCAGCGTAGGACAGCAAGAGACCCAGTACTTC,CASSVGQQETQYF
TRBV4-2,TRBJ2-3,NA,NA,TGTGCCAGCAGCCCTCAGGCAAGCACAGATACGCAGTATTTT,CASSPQASTDTQYF
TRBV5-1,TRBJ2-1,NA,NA,TGCGCCAGCAGCTTGGGGCAGTACAATGAGCAGTTCTTC,CASSLGQYNEQFF
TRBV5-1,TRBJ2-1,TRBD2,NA,TGCGCCAGCAGCTTTCTATTAGCGGGGGGCGGGGATGAGCAGTTCTTC,CASSFLLAGGGDEQFF
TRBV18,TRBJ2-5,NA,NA,TGTGCCAGCTCACCCTTTTCCCCGGCAGGCGGGGAGACCCAGTACTTC,CASSPFSPAGGETQYF
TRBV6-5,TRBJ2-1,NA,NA,TGTGCCAGCAGAGAGGGACCGTACAATGAGCAGTTCTTC,CASREGPYNEQFF
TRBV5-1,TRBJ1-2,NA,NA,TGCGCCAGCAGCCCGACCCCTAACTATGGCTACACCTTC,CASSPTPNYGYTF
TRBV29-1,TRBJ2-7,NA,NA,TGCAGCGTTGAAGAAGGGCAGGGGGGCTACGAGCAGTACTTC,CSVEEGQGGYEQYF
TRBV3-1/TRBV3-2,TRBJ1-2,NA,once,TGTGCCAGCAGCCAACTGAACGACTATGGCTACACCTTC,CASSQLNDYGYTF
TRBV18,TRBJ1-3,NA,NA,TGTGCCAGCTCACCACGCAGGGCCGCTACTGGAAACACCATATATTTT,CASSPRRAATGNTIYF
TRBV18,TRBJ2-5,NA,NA,TGTGCCAGCTCACCACCAGGGGGAACTCCAGAGACCCAGTACTTC,CASSPPGGTPETQYF
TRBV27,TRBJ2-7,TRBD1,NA,TGTGCCAGCAGTATACACCCGCAGGGGGCATCCTACGAGCAGTACTTC,CASSIHPQGASYEQYF
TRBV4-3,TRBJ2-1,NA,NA,TGCGCCAGCAGCCCGCTGAAGACCCGCCCCTACAATGAGCAGTTCTTC,CASSPLKTRPYNEQFF
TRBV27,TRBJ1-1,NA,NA,TGTGCCAGCAGTTTAGCACAGTTCACTGAAGCTTTCTTT,CASSLAQFTEAFF
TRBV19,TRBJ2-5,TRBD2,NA,TGTGCCAGTAGCCCAGGACTAGCGGGAGTTCAAGAGACCCAGTACTTC,CASSPGLAGVQETQYF
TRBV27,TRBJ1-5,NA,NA,TGTGCCAGCGTTAGCGGGGGTTTGAGCAATCAGCCCCAGCATTTT,CASVSGGLSNQPQHF
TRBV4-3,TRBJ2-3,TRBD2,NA,TGCGCCAGCAGCCAGGACCCGGGAGGGCCGGGCACAGATACGCAGTATTTT,CASSQDPGGPGTDTQYF
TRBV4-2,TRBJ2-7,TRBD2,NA,TGTGCCAGCAGCAACCTGGGGCGGGGGAGTCCCTACGAGCAGTACTTC,CASSNLGRGSPYEQYF
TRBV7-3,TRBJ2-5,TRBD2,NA,TGTGCCAGCAGCTCCGGACTAGCGGGGGGTTGGGAGACCCAGTACTTC,CASSSGLAGGWETQYF
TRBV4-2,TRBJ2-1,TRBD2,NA,TGTGCCAGCAGCCCGATGACTAGCGGGGGTACGGGTTTTTACAATGAGCAGTTCTTC,CASSPMTSGGTGFYNEQFF
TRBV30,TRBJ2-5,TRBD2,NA,TGTGCCTGGAGTTTCGGGCGGGGGGGCGACGAGACCCAGTACTTC,CAWSFGRGGDETQYF
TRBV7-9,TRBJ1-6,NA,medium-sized,TGTGCCAGCAGCCAACCCCCAGGGAGAAATAATTCACCCCTCCACTTT,CASSQPPGRNNSPLHF
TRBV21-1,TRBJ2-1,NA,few,TGTGCCAGCAGCGCCGTCCGGGACGCAACTAGGACCTACAATGAGCAGTTCTTC,CASSAVRDATRTYNEQFF
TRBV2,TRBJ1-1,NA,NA,TGTGCCAGCAGTAGGAACACTGAAGCTTTCTTT,CASSRNTEAFF
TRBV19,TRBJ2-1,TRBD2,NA,TGTGCCAGTAGTATGTGGCTAGCGGGTGCCTACAATGAGCAGTTCTTC,CASSMWLAGAYNEQFF
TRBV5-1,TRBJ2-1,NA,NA,TGCGCCAGCAGCTGGGGGCCCACTAGAAAAAAATACAATGAGCAGTTCTTC,CASSWGPTRKKYNEQFF
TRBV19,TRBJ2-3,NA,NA,TGTGCCAGTAGTATAAGCCCAGCGAGCACAGATACGCAGTATTTT,CASSISPASTDTQYF
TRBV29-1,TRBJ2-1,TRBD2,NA,TGCAGCGTAGCGGGGGTCGGGGGCAATGAGCAGTTCTTC,CSVAGVGGNEQFF
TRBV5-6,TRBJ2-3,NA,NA,TGTGCCAGCAGCTTGGGGCCAGCGGTGGGGACAGATACGCAGTATTTT,CASSLGPAVGTDTQYF
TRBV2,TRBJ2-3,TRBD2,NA,TGTGCCAGCAAACTGCCTAGCGGGGGCCAACAGGATACGCAGTATTTT,CASKLPSGGQQDTQYF
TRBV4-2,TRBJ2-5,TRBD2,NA,TGTGCCAGCAGCCAGGACCTTAGCGGGAGGGCTGAGACCCAGTACTTC,CASSQDLSGRAETQYF